The present entry profiles one TCR beta chain with its context. Its target is unknown. This sample stems from a study of T cell responses to AZD1222 COVID-19 vaccine. Study-wide results and limits: Spike-specific TCR breadth and depth grew following two AZD1222 doses. Clonal diversity may have been underestimated, and the donors were mostly white British, with more females than males. Repertoires were obtained solely post-peak T cell response.

Generated by immunoSEQ multiplex PCR, the TCRdb table keeps only in-frame clones and is missing some. This sample has 65,000 to 100,000 clones, with roughly 90% found just once. Second-dose recipients at about 4 or about 12 weeks were treated as one pooled group. The sequenced sample was peripheral blood, obtained 28 days after the second AZD1222 dose. This clonotype was obtained from an adult who received the AZD1222 COVID-19 vaccine.

CDR3 in DNA: TGTGCCAGCTCAACATCGCAGGGGGCGACCTACGAGCAGTACTTC. It is translated as CASSTSQGATYEQYF. The chain uses TRBV18 and TRBJ2-7; 8 positions match TRBD1. CDR1 is KGHSH, CDR2 LQKENI, per germline. V lost 5 bases to trimming and J lost 2 bases; unmatched junction nucleotides: 8. The CDR3 runs 15 residues.